The clone carrying this T cell receptor (beta chain) was found many times. There are 14 residues in the CDR3. Germline loops: CDR1 LNHNV, CDR2 YYDKDF (reference sequence). V was shortened by 4 bases and J by 3 bases, with 10 bases between the two germline ends. The record originates from a study of neurological immune-mediated disorders. TCRdb itself ran the 5' RACE reads through MiXCR, one entry per CDR3 protein. The sample includes around 70,000 distinct CDR3 sequences, 5.2% of them seen just once. Specimen: PBMCs. The receptor's source is a man younger than 30 with multiple sclerosis. The chain has TRBV15 and TRBJ1-5; D is perhaps TRBD1 (5 bases). CDR3 nucleotide sequence: TGTGCCACCAGCACGAGGGGAACCAATCAGCCCCAGCATTTT. Its translation is CATSTRGTNQPQHF.